This T cell receptor (beta chain) comes out of a study of shared clonotypes between healthy human individuals. General study points: For naive CD4 cells, roughly 5% of clonotypes were shared across a handful of donors.

A word on this clone: Its antigen is not known.

The CDR3 has 16 amino acids. Between the trimmed V and J ends, which lost 2 bases and 6 bases, there was a span of 20 bases. Germline V gene sequence: CDR1 SGHAT, CDR2 FQDESV (reference sequence). Sequenced by immunoSEQ multiplex PCR; TCRdb stores in-frame clones only, minus some. The data contain about 2 million clones, 90% to 95% of them seen just once; the ten biggest clones take up under 0.15%. The sample consisted of naive CD4+ T cells sorted from blood. As to subset: CD45RA+ positively selected. The chain employs TRBV11-1 and TRBJ2-7; D may be TRBD1 (6 bases). This clonotype was sampled from a young man in good health. CDR3 residues: CASSLNPGRGIGEQYF. DNA of the CDR3: TGTGCCAGCAGCTTAAATCCAGGCAGGGGTATAGGCGAGCAGTACTTC.